This T cell receptor beta chain was retrieved from a study of T cell responses to AZD1222 COVID-19 vaccine. Findings and caveats of the study: Donors were chiefly white British, with a greater number of females, and clonal diversity was perhaps underestimated. Reports indicate that nearly half of spike-specific TCRs are directed at unmutated variant regions. Sampling that yielded the repertoires occurred only after the peak T cell response. After two AZD1222 doses, spike-specific TCR breadth and depth rose versus day 0.

From germline, CDR1 is SGDLS and CDR2 YYNGEE. Trimming removed 0 bases from V and 4 bases from J, with 8 bases in between. This CDR3 is 14 amino acids long. Concerning this clone itself: Its antigen is not known.

Clones were sequenced by immunoSEQ multiplex PCR, and TCRdb holds only the in-frame ones, with some missing. The repertoire consists of roughly 190,000 clones, with 90% to 95% occurring once and the leading ten covering about 3.9%. This TCR was recovered from an adult in good health. The sequenced sample was peripheral blood, obtained on day 0 of AZD1222 vaccination. The gene calls are TRBV9 and TRBJ1-3, with a tentative D call TRBD1 (5 bases). The CDR3 nucleotides read TGTGCCAGCAGCGTAGAAAGGGACGGAAACACCATATATTTT. This translates into CASSVERDGNTIYF.